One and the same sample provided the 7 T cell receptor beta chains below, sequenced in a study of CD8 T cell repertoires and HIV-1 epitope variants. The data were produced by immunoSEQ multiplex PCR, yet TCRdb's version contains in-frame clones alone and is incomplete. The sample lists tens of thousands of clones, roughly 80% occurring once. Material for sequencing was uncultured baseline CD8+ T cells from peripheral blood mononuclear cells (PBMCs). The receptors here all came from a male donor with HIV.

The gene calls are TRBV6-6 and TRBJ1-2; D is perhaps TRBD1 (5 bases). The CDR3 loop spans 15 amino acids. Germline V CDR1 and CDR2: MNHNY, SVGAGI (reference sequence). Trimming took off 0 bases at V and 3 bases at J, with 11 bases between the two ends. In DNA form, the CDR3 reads TGTGCCAGCAGTTACTCCGAAGGGGCGCACTATGGCTACACCTTC. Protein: CASSYSEGAHYGYTF.

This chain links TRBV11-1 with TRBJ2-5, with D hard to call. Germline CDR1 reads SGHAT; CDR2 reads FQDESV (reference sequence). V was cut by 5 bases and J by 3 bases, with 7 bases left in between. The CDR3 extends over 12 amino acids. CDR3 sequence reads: CASSPTEETQYF. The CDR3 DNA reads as TGTGCCAGCAGCCCGACGGAAGAGACCCAGTACTTC. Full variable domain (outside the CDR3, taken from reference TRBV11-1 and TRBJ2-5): EAEVAQSPRYKITEKSQAVAFWCDPISGHATLYWYRQILGQGPELLVQFQDESVVDDSQLPKDRFSAERLKGVDSTLKIQPAELGDSAMYLCASSPTEETQYFGPGTRLLVL.

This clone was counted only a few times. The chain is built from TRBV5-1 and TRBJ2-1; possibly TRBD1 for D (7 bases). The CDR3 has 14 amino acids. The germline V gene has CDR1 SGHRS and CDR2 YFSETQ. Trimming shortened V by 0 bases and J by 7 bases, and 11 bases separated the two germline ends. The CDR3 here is CASSLGPGGNEQFF. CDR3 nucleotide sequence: TGCGCCAGCAGCTTGGGTCCAGGGGGGAATGAGCAGTTCTTC. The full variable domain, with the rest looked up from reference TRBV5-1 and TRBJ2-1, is KAGVTQTPRYLIKTRGQQVTLSCSPISGHRSVSWYQQTPGQGLQFLFEYFSETQRNKGNFPGRFSGRQFSNSRSEMNVSTLELGDSALYLCASSLGPGGNEQFFGPGTRLTVL.

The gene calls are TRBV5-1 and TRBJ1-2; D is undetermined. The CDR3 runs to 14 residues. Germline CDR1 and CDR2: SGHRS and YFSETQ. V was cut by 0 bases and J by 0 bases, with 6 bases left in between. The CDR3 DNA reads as TGCGCCAGCAGCTTGGACAGCGCTAACTATGGCTACACCTTC. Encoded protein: CASSLDSANYGYTF.

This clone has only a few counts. The CDR3 sequence: CASSHASGGSYNEQFF. As DNA, the CDR3 is TGTGCCAGCAGCCATGCTAGCGGTGGATCCTACAATGAGCAGTTCTTC. The rearrangement joins TRBV4-2 to TRBJ2-1; 7 positions agree with TRBD2. There are 16 residues in the CDR3. Trimming took 3 bases from V and 1 from J; bases not matched to a gene: 6. Germline V lookup: CDR1 LGHNA, CDR2 YNFKEQ.

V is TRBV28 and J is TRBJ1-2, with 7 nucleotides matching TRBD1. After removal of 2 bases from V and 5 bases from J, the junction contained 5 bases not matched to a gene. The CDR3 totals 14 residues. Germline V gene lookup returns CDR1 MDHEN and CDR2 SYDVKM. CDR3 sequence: CASSLPRGGYGYTF. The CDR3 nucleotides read TGTGCCAGCAGTTTACCCAGGGGGGGGTATGGCTACACCTTC.

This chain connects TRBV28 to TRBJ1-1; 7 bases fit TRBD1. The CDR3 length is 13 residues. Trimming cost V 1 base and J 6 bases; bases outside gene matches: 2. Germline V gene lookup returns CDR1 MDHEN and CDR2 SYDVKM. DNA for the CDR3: TGTGCCAGCAGTTTATCAGGGGGGTCTGAAGCTTTCTTT. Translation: CASSLSGGSEAFF.